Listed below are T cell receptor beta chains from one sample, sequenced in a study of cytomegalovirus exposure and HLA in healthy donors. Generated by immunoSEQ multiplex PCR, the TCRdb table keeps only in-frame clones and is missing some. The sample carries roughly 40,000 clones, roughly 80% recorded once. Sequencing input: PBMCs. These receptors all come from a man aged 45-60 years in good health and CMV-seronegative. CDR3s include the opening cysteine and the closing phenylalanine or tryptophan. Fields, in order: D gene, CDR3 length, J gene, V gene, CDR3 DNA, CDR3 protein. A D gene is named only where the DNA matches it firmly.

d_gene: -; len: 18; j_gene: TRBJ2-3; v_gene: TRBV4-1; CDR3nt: TGCGCCAGCAGCCACCGATGGGTACAGGGTAGGGACACAGATACGCAGTATTTT; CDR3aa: CASSHRWVQGRDTDTQYF
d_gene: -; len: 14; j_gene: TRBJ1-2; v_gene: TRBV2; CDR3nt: TGTGCCAGCAGTGAATTGGGGTGGAGGGATGGCTACACCTTC; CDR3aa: CASSELGWRDGYTF
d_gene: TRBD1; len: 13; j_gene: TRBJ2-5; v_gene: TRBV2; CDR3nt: TGTGCCACGGAGGACAGGGAGCAAGAGACCCAGTACTTC; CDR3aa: CATEDREQETQYF
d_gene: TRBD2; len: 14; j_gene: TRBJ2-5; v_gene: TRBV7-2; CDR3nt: TGTGCCAGCAGCCCAGGACTAGCGGACTCCCCCCAGTACTTC; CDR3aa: CASSPGLADSPQYF
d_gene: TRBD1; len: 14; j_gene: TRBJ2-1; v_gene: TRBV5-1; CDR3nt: TGCGCCAGCAGCCACGGACAGGGCGGGGATGAGCAGTTCTTC; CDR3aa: CASSHGQGGDEQFF
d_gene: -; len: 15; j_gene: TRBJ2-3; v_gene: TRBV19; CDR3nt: TGTGCCAGTAGTGCTCCCGGGACTAGCACAGATACGCAGTATTTT; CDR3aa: CASSAPGTSTDTQYF
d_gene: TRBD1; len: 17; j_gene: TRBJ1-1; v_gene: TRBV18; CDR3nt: TGTGCCAGCTCCCCAGGACAGGGTAGAAACGGAGGCACTGAAGCTTTCTTT; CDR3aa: CASSPGQGRNGGTEAFF
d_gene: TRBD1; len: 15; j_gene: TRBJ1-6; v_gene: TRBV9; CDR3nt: TGTGCCAGCAGCGTAGACAGGGGGATTAATTCACCCCTCCACTTT; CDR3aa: CASSVDRGINSPLHF
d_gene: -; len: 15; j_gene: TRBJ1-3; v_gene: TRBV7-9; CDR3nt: TGTGCCAGCAGCTTGCGGGTCAACTCTGGAAACACCATATATTTT; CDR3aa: CASSLRVNSGNTIYF
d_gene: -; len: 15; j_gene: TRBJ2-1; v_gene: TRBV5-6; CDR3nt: TGTGCCAGCAGCTTTATCCGGGAAGCCTACAATGAGCAGTTCTTC; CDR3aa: CASSFIREAYNEQFF
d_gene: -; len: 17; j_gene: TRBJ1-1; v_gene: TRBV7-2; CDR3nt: TGTGCCAGCAGCTTATCCTCGTTGTTGGGGCGAAACACTGAAGCTTTCTTT; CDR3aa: CASSLSSLLGRNTEAFF
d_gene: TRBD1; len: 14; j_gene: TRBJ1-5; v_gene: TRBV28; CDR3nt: TGTGCCAGCAGCGCCGGACAGGGCGATCAGCCCCAGCATTTT; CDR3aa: CASSAGQGDQPQHF
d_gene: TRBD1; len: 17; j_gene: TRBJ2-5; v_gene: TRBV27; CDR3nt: TGTGCCAGCAGTTTGGGGCCCGGGACAGGGTCTCAAGAGACCCAGTACTTC; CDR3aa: CASSLGPGTGSQETQYF
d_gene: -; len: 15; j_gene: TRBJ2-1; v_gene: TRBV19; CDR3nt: TGTGCCAGTAGTATAGAGGGGGCCTCCTACAATGAGCAGTTCTTC; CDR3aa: CASSIEGASYNEQFF
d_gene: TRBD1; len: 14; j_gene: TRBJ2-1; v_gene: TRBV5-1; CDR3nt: TGCGCCAGCAGCTTGAGACAGGGCCTCAATGAGCAGTTCTTC; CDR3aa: CASSLRQGLNEQFF
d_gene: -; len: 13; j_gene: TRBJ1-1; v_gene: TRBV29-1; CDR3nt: TGCAGCACGAGAGAGGCCATGAACACTGAAGCTTTCTTT; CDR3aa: CSTREAMNTEAFF
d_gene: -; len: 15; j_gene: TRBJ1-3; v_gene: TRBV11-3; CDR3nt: TGTGCCAGCAGCTTACAGACAGTCGGAGGAAACACCATATATTTT; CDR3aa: CASSLQTVGGNTIYF
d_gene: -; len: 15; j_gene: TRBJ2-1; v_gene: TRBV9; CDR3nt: TGTGCCAGCAGCGTAGGGGCCCCAACCTACAATGAGCAGTTCTTC; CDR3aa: CASSVGAPTYNEQFF